The clone carrying this T cell receptor (beta chain) has only one observation. This specimen comes from a study of blood T cell repertoires in COVID-19. Germline V gene sequence: CDR1 KGHSH, CDR2 LQKENI. The CDR3 loop spans 12 amino acids. Trimming stripped 7 bases from V and 5 bases from J, with 11 bases between. TCRdb keeps only in-frame clones here, not all; method: immunoSEQ multiplex PCR. The sample has about 140,000 clones, more than 75% seen once. The receptor's source is a man between 60 and 70 years old who had recovered from COVID-19. This rearrangement joins TRBV18 to TRBJ1-1; TRBD1 might be the D (5 bases). Source material: PBMCs or T cells enriched from blood (not recorded which). In DNA form, the CDR3 reads TGTGCCAGCTTAGGGGTTGCGACTGAAGCTTTCTTT. It yields the protein CASLGVATEAFF. The entire variable domain, with the rest obtained from reference TRBV18 and TRBJ1-1, is as follows: NAGVMQNPRHLVRRRGQEARLRCSPMKGHSHVYWYRQLPEEGLKFMVYLQKENIIDESGMPKERFSAEFPKEGPSILRIQQVVRGDSAAYFCASLGVATEAFFGQGTRLTVV.